The present T cell receptor (beta chain) was sequenced within a study of blood T cells in healthy people across ages. CDR1 and CDR2 from the germline V gene are SGHTA and FQGTGA. The CDR3 is made up of 15 amino acids. V shed 5 bases and J shed 6 bases, with 14 bases lying between them. Many counts were recorded for this clonotype. The authors ran a second PCR of about 7 to 12 cycles using a sample-barcoded 5' primer and a J-beta primer mix. TCRdb reanalysed the 5' RACE reads using MiXCR and keeps one entry per CDR3 protein. The data contain roughly 1,000,000 distinct CDR3 sequences, around 27% of them singletons. These data were likewise used in another study, on T cells of mothers and their children. As that study records: Using the M1S primer, the second PCR added sample barcodes along with 2-4 random nucleotides. The study obtained over 9.5 million TCR beta CDR3 reads per mother and 2.5 million to 3 million per child.

Source material: blood. This chain connects TRBV7-3 to TRBJ1-6, with D perhaps matching TRBD1 (5 bases). This clonotype was sampled from a girl aged 2 to 9 in good health. The chain's CDR3 is CASSTMGRPNSPLHF. The CDR3, as DNA: TGTGCCAGCAGCACCATGGGACGTCCTAATTCACCCCTCCACTTT.